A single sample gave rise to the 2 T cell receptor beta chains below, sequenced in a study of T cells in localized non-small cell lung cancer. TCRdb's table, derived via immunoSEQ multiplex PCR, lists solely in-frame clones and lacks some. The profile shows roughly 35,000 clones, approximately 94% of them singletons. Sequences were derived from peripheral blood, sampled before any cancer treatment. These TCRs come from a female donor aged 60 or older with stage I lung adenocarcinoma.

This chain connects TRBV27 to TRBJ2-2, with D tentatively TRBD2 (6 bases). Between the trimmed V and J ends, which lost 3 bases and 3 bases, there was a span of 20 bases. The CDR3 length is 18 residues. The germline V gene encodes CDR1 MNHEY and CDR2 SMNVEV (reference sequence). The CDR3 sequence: CASSFGGADPRDTGELFF. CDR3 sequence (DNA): TGTGCCAGCAGTTTCGGAGGGGCCGATCCTAGGGACACCGGGGAGCTGTTTTTT.

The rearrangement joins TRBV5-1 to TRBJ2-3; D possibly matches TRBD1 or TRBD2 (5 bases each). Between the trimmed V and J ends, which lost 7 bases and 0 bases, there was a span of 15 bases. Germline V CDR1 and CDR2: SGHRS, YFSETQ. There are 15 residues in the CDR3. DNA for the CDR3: TGCGCCAGCGGGGGAAAATCAACTAGCACAGATACGCAGTATTTT. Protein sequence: CASGGKSTSTDTQYF.